This TCR beta chain was sequenced during a study of cytomegalovirus exposure and HLA in healthy donors. 13 Jbeta primers and 60 Vbeta primers were used for the PCR. Sequencing used immunoSEQ multiplex PCR; TCRdb keeps in-frame clones, though not all of them. This sample yields approximately 220,000 clones, of which less than 85% are seen a single time; under 0.8% belongs to the top ten. From germline, CDR1 is MGHDK and CDR2 SYGVNS. V shed 2 bases and J shed 8 bases, with 13 bases lying between them. The CDR3 covers 15 residues. The sequenced material came from PBMCs. The chain has TRBV25-1 and TRBJ1-6, with TRBD1 as a possible D gene (6 bases). This TCR derives from a man younger than 30 in good health and CMV-seronegative. CDR3 region: CASSEDGRGHSPLHF. CDR3 nucleotide sequence: TGTGCCAGCAGTGAAGATGGCAGGGGTCATTCACCCCTCCACTTT.